These 32 T cell receptor beta chains share one sample of origin, sequenced in a study of blood T cell repertoires in COVID-19. TCRdb's table, derived via immunoSEQ multiplex PCR, lists solely in-frame clones and lacks some. The sample records under 200,000 clones, approximately 86% being singletons. Material for sequencing was peripheral blood. The receptors come from a woman over 75 with COVID-19, enrolled during active disease.

This sequence joins TRBV9 and TRBJ2-7; D is uncertain. Trimming took 3 bases from V and 8 from J, leaving 9 bases between them. This CDR3 is built from 11 residues. CDR1 is SGDLS and CDR2 is YYNGEE in the germline V gene. In DNA form, the CDR3 reads TGTGCCAGCAGCGGCTCTGGCAAGCAGTACTTC. Translated, it gives CASSGSGKQYF.

The J gene is TRBJ1-2, the V gene TRBV2; possibly TRBD1 for D (5 bases). V lost 8 bases and J lost 8, with 12 bases in between. CDR1 is SNHLY and CDR2 is FYNNEI in the germline V gene. CDR3 size: 11 residues. In nucleotides, the CDR3 is TGTGCCAGCTTACTCACAGGCGGCTACACCTTC. This codes for CASLLTGGYTF.

The rearrangement uses TRBV24-1 and TRBJ2-1; TRBD1 agrees at 10 bases. Trimming removed 0 bases from V and 5 bases from J; junction bases left unmatched: 12. The CDR3 is made up of 19 amino acids. Germline CDR1 is KGHDR and CDR2 is SFDVKD. CDR3 DNA: TGTGCCACCAGTGATTTGGCTGGACAGGGGGGCCGGGGGAACAATGAGCAGTTCTTC. Its translation is CATSDLAGQGGRGNNEQFF.

V is TRBV3-1 (or the pseudogene TRBV3-2) and J is TRBJ1-1; D possibly corresponds to TRBD1 (6 bases). The length of the CDR3 is 14 residues. CDR1 LGHDT and CDR2 YNNKEL come from the germline V gene (reference sequence). V shed 2 bases and J shed 9 bases, with 16 bases lying between them. The CDR3 sequence: CASSQKPPDSKAFF. The CDR3, as DNA: TGTGCCAGCAGCCAAAAACCTCCGGACAGCAAAGCTTTCTTT.

This chain joins TRBV28 and TRBJ2-1; the match to TRBD1 covers 7 bases. CDR1 is MDHEN and CDR2 is SYDVKM in the germline V gene. The junction had 4 bases not matched to a gene; V was cut back by 3 bases and J by 8 bases. The CDR3 covers 13 residues. Written as DNA, the CDR3 is TGTGCCAGCAGTTTGACAGGGTTGGATGAGCAGTTCTTC. Translated: CASSLTGLDEQFF. Full variable domain (outside the CDR3, taken from reference TRBV28 and TRBJ2-1): DVKVTQSSRYLVKRTGEKVFLECVQDMDHENMFWYRQDPGLGLRLIYFSYDVKMKEKGDIPEGYSVSREKKERFSLILESASTNQTSMYLCASSLTGLDEQFFGPGTRLTVL.

The gene calls are TRBV28 and TRBJ1-2, with 9 bases identical to TRBD1. This CDR3 spans 15 amino acids. Germline trimming cut 2 bases from V and 5 bases from J; bases unmatched to any gene: 6. CDR1 is MDHEN, CDR2 SYDVKM, per germline. This chain's CDR3 is CASSLLPGQGYGYTF. The DNA of the CDR3 is TGTGCCAGCAGTTTACTTCCCGGACAGGGGTATGGCTACACCTTC.

J is TRBJ1-5 and V is TRBV5-1, with 8 bases that match TRBD1. CDR3 length: 14 amino acids. CDR1 is SGHRS, CDR2 YFSETQ, per germline. The ends lost 3 bases at V and 5 bases at J; junction bases unmatched: 4. The CDR3 DNA sequence: TGCGCCAGCAGCTACGGACAGGGTGATCAGCCCCAGCATTTT. Translation gives CASSYGQGDQPQHF.

The V and J genes are TRBV5-6 and TRBJ2-1; 8 bases are a match to TRBD2. CDR3 size: 17 residues. Germline values: CDR1 SGHDT, CDR2 YYEEEE. V lost 0 bases and J lost 0; bases outside the gene matches: 5. The CDR3 sequence: CASSLVAGGSSYNEQFF. CDR3 bases: TGTGCCAGCAGCTTGGTGGCGGGGGGTAGCTCCTACAATGAGCAGTTCTTC.

V usage is TRBV5-5 and J usage is TRBJ2-3, with 7 bases fitting TRBD2. The CDR3 runs 14 residues. Per the germline V gene, CDR1 is SGHKS and CDR2 is YYEKEE (reference sequence). The trim removed 5 bases at V and 0 bases at J, leaving 3 bases unmatched. CDR3 DNA: TGTGCCAGCAGAGCGGGGTCTAGCACAGATACGCAGTATTTT. It yields the protein CASRAGSSTDTQYF.

The J gene is TRBJ1-1, the V gene TRBV6-5; no clear D gene. The CDR3 consists of 11 residues. Germline lookup yields CDR1 MNHEY and CDR2 SVGAGI. The V and J ends lost 6 bases and 11 bases respectively, with 13 bases between them. DNA of the CDR3: TGTGCCAGCAGCGCGGGCGGTTTGGCTTTCTTT. It encodes CASSAGGLAFF.

The rearrangement uses TRBV12-5 and TRBJ1-5; a possible D gene is TRBD1 (6 bases). Germline V gives CDR1 LGHNT, CDR2 FRNRAP. CDR3 length equals 14 residues. V lost 7 bases to trimming and J lost 6 bases, with 16 bases between them. The CDR3 is CASAPSGGGQPQHF. CDR3 sequence (DNA): TGTGCTAGTGCCCCATCGGGGGGCGGTCAGCCCCAGCATTTT.

This chain connects TRBV5-1 to TRBJ2-5, with D maybe TRBD2 (6 bases). Germline CDR1 SGHRS, CDR2 YFSETQ. The CDR3 runs 14 residues. Trimming removed 1 base at V and 3 bases at J, with 10 bases between. The CDR3 nucleotides read TGCGCCAGCAGCTTGTCGACTAGTGAAGAGACCCAGTACTTC. The encoded protein is CASSLSTSEETQYF.

The V and J genes are TRBV25-1 and TRBJ1-4; no reliable D call. Germline lookup yields CDR1 MGHDK and CDR2 SYGVNS. This CDR3 is built from 15 residues. Trimming pared 5 bases from V and 8 bases from J, leaving 18 bases between. CDR3 protein: CASSPTGRVDEKLFF. The CDR3, as DNA: TGTGCCAGCAGTCCAACGGGGAGGGTGGACGAAAAACTGTTTTTT.

The sample holds many counts of this clone. The rearrangement uses TRBV19 and TRBJ2-7, with D perhaps TRBD2 (5 bases). Germline V gives CDR1 LNHDA, CDR2 SQIVND (reference sequence). The CDR3 is made up of 12 amino acids. With 6 bases removed from V and 2 bases from J, the gap between germline ends came to 8 bases. The CDR3 DNA follows: TGTGCCAGTAGCGGGGAAGCCTACGAGCAGTACTTC. Its translation: CASSGEAYEQYF.

This clone was observed once. The genes are TRBV12-3 or TRBV12-4 and TRBJ1-5; D is ambiguous. With 3 bases removed from V and 5 bases from J, the gap between germline ends came to 8 bases. The CDR3 sequence is 13 residues long. As DNA, the CDR3 is TGTGCCAGCAGTTTGTTGGAGGATCAGCCCCAGCATTTT. This gives the protein CASSLLEDQPQHF.

The V and J genes are TRBV9 and TRBJ1-6; possible D gene TRBD1, 6 bases. The V and J ends lost 4 bases and 2 bases respectively, with 13 bases between them. CDR1 and CDR2 (germline): SGDLS, YYNGEE. The CDR3 covers 16 residues. The CDR3 sequence: CASSLMDSAYNSPLHF. The CDR3 DNA reads as TGTGCCAGCAGCCTCATGGACAGCGCCTATAATTCACCCCTCCACTTT.

The rearrangement joins TRBV6-5 to TRBJ2-1; D gene ambiguous. With 2 bases removed from V and 1 base from J, the gap between germline ends came to 12 bases. The CDR3 sequence is 16 residues long. Germline-derived CDR1 and CDR2 are MNHEY and SVGAGI. The CDR3 bases are TGTGCCAGCAGTTACCTTGGGCAAGCATCCTACAATGAGCAGTTCTTC. Translated: CASSYLGQASYNEQFF.

CDR3 region: CASRSGTSTAATGELFF. CDR3 nucleotides: TGTGCCAGCAGGTCCGGGACTAGCACGGCCGCCACCGGGGAGCTGTTTTTT. The chain links TRBV2 to TRBJ2-2; 9 positions agree with TRBD2. The CDR3 extends over 17 amino acids. CDR1 and CDR2 (germline): SNHLY, FYNNEI. The V and J ends lost 6 bases and 4 bases, in that order; junction bases with no gene match: 12.

The chain links TRBV2 to TRBJ1-6; 7 bases fit TRBD1. After removal of 6 bases from V and 4 bases from J, the junction contained 6 bases not matched to a gene. In germline, CDR1 is SNHLY, CDR2 FYNNEI. This CDR3 is built from 15 residues. CDR3 residues: CASRPPTGYNSPLHF. In DNA, the CDR3 is TGTGCCAGCAGGCCCCCGACAGGGTATAATTCACCCCTCCACTTT.

Of note for this clone: Its ends do not fully match the called genes, so a read error is possible. The chain couples TRBV2 to TRBJ2-3; no definite D call. Germline V gene data show CDR1 as SNHLY and CDR2 as FYNNEI. The CDR3 runs to 14 residues. CDR3 in amino acids: CASSEVGGTDTQYF. The CDR3 DNA follows: TGCGCCAGCAGTGAGGTAGGAGGCACAGATACGCAGTATTTT.

CDR3 sequence: CASSLNSGRAGELFF. DNA of the CDR3: TGTGCCAGCAGTTTAAATAGCGGGAGGGCCGGGGAGCTGTTTTTT. The genes are TRBV28 and TRBJ2-2; 11 nucleotides line up with TRBD2. CDR1 MDHEN and CDR2 SYDVKM come from the germline V gene. With V trimmed by 2 bases and J by 6 bases, 2 bases remained unmatched. The CDR3 is made up of 15 amino acids.

The chain couples TRBV2 to TRBJ2-2, with TRBD1 as a possible D gene (5 bases). The CDR3 extends over 13 amino acids. Trimming removed 6 bases from V and 4 bases from J, with 9 bases in between. Germline loops: CDR1 SNHLY, CDR2 FYNNEI. Here the CDR3 DNA reads TGTGCCAGCAGGCAGGGAAGCACCGGGGAGCTGTTTTTT. Residues: CASRQGSTGELFF.

This clone was found a few times. One end of the junction does not line up with germline, which may come from a read error. The chain is built from TRBV7-7 and TRBJ1-4, with D unclear. The CDR3 sequence is 13 residues long. Germline V CDR1 and CDR2: SSHAT, FNYEAQ (reference sequence). The CDR3 loop is CASSLALNEKLFF. The CDR3 DNA sequence: TGTGCTAGCAGCTTGGCCCTGAATGAAAAACTGTTTTTT.

J is TRBJ1-2 and V is TRBV3-1 (or the pseudogene TRBV3-2); TRBD1 matches at 7 bases. V gave up 1 base and J gave up 8 bases; unmatched junction bases: 10. Germline CDR1 LGHDT, CDR2 YNNKEL (reference sequence). There are 15 residues in the CDR3. For the CDR3, the DNA is TGTGCCAGCAGCCAAGGTCCTTTGACAGGGAACGGCTACACCTTC. Translating it yields CASSQGPLTGNGYTF.

The gene calls are TRBV7-2 and TRBJ1-3; tentative D call: TRBD1 (5 bases). Trimming shortened V by 5 bases and J by 0 bases, and 17 bases separated the two germline ends. CDR3 length equals 17 residues. CDR1 and CDR2 from the germline V gene are SGHTA and FQGNSA. As DNA, the CDR3 is TGTGCCAGCAGCCCGGTGGGGCGATTCCACTCTGGAAACACCATATATTTT. This translates into CASSPVGRFHSGNTIYF.

The chain uses TRBV11-3 and TRBJ2-2; TRBD1 aligns across 8 bases. The CDR3 sequence is 14 residues long. From germline, CDR1 is SGHNT and CDR2 YENEEA. Germline trimming cut 4 bases from V and 5 bases from J; bases unmatched to any gene: 3. The CDR3 nucleotides are TGTGCCAGCAGCTCCAGGGGGCAAACCGGGGAGCTGTTTTTT. Protein: CASSSRGQTGELFF. The variable domain in full, completed from reference TRBV11-3 and TRBJ2-2, reads EAGVVQSPRYKIIEKKQPVAFWCNPISGHNTLYWYLQNLGQGPELLIRYENEEAVDDSQLPKDRFSAERLKGVDSTLKIQPAELGDSAVYLCASSSRGQTGELFFGEGSRLTVL.

The V call is TRBV5-1, the J call TRBJ1-4; D might be TRBD1 (6 bases). CDR3 length: 16 residues. Deletions cut 6 bases from V and 5 bases from J, with 20 bases between. The V gene's germline CDR1 is SGHRS and CDR2 YFSETQ. The CDR3 bases are TGCGCCAGCACCCTCGGGGGGGCTGGCGGCAATGAAAAACTGTTTTTT. Its protein product is CASTLGGAGGNEKLFF.

V and J are TRBV5-1 and TRBJ1-1; D not certain. V shed 4 bases and J shed 8 bases, with 9 bases lying between them. The germline V gene has CDR1 SGHRS and CDR2 YFSETQ. The CDR3 extends over 11 amino acids. The CDR3 region is CASSEEREAFF. CDR3 DNA: TGCGCCAGCAGCGAGGAGAGGGAAGCTTTCTTT.

Only one count was recorded for this clone. This chain connects TRBV6-5 to TRBJ1-2, with TRBD1 matching 10 bases. J was trimmed by 7 bases and V by 4 bases; bases with no gene match: 12. There are 16 residues in the CDR3. The germline V gene has CDR1 MNHEY and CDR2 SVGAGI. CDR3 residues: CASSSRLKRTGGGYTF. In DNA, the CDR3 is TGTGCCAGCAGTTCAAGATTAAAAAGGACAGGGGGTGGCTACACCTTC.

The rearrangement joins TRBV7-8 to TRBJ2-7; TRBD1 agrees at 8 bases. V shed 3 bases and J 7 bases; nucleotides not matched to a gene: 8. This CDR3 comprises 14 residues. Per germline, CDR1 SGHVS and CDR2 FQNEAQ. The CDR3 protein is CASSFVQGAGEQYF. CDR3 bases: TGTGCCAGCAGCTTCGTGCAGGGGGCGGGTGAGCAGTACTTC.

The chain links TRBV5-4 to TRBJ2-3; 7 bases fit TRBD1. Unmatched junction bases numbered 20, after V lost 2 bases and J lost 2 bases. This CDR3 has 20 amino acids. Germline lookup yields CDR1 SGHNT and CDR2 YYREEE (reference sequence). DNA of the CDR3: TGTGCCAGCAGCTTTCAGTTGGGGAGAGCGGACAGGAGCCTCACAGATACGCAGTATTTT. This codes for CASSFQLGRADRSLTDTQYF.

This chain links TRBV7-9 with TRBJ1-2, with D unresolved. V lost 6 bases to trimming and J lost 6 bases, with 11 bases between them. CDR1 is SEHNR, CDR2 FQNEAQ, per germline (reference sequence). The CDR3 covers 12 residues. The CDR3 nucleotides read TGTGCCAGCAGTTGGCTCTTGGATGGCTACACCTTC. This sequence encodes CASSWLLDGYTF.